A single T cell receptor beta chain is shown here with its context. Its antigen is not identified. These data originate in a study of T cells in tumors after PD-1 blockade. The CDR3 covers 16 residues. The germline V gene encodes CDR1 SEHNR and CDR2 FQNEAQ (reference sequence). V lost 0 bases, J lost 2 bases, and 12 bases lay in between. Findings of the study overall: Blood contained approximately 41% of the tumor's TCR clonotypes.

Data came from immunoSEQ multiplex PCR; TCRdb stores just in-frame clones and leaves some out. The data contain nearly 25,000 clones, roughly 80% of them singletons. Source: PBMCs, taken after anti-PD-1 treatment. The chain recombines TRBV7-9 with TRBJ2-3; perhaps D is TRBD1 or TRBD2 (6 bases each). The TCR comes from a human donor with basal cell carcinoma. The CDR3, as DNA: TGTGCCAGCAGCTTAGCGGGGGGCAGGGACACAGATACGCAGTATTTT. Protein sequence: CASSLAGGRDTDTQYF. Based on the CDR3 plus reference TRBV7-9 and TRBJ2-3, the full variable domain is DTGVSQNPRHKITKRGQNVTFRCDPISEHNRLYWYRQTLGQGPEFLTYFQNEAQLEKSRLLSDRFSAERPKGSFSTLEIQRTEQGDSAMYLCASSLAGGRDTDTQYFGPGTRLTVL.